This T cell receptor beta chain was retrieved from a study of T cell responses to AZD1222 COVID-19 vaccine. In the study overall: Second doses were pooled across both intervals (about 4 or about 12 weeks). Findings and caveats of the study: Spike regions recognized by vaccine-associated CD4 TCRs spanned the protein, led by 160-218 and 743-854.

From germline, CDR1 is MDHEN and CDR2 SYDVKM. The CDR3 contains 13 residues. Trimming removed 5 bases from V and 3 bases from J; junction bases left unmatched: 2. Profiled with immunoSEQ multiplex PCR; TCRdb holds only in-frame clones, not every one. Of 150,000 or so clones detected, about 88% appear once; the ten largest clones hold about 1.5%. To note about this clone: Its antigen is as yet unknown.

This TCR was recovered from an adult in good health. The chain uses TRBV28 and TRBJ1-2, with 8 bases that match TRBD1. The sequencing here drew on peripheral blood, taken on day 0 of AZD1222 vaccination. CDR3 sequence reads: CASSGQGYYGYTF. The CDR3 DNA follows: TGTGCCAGCAGTGGACAGGGTTACTATGGCTACACCTTC.